A selection of T cell receptor beta chains follows, all from one sample in a study of regulatory T cells in long-lasting Graves disease. TCRdb independently ran MiXCR on the multiplex PCR reads; one entry per CDR3 protein. The sample has around 500,000 distinct CDR3 sequences; 12% are singletons. These sequences were also reported in another study, on T cells in Graves' hyperthyroidism and ophthalmopathy.

Sequences were derived from peripheral blood mononuclear cells (PBMCs), sampled at new diagnosis, from a patient treated with antithyroid drugs. These receptor sequences come from a woman aged 25 to 45 with Graves disease. The CDR3 runs from the conserved cysteine through the conserved F or W. D genes are given only for firm matches. Clone size is shown for a subset of rows, as once, few, many or a class of expanded clone.

many,TRBJ2-7,TRBV7-8,TRBD1,CASSLPRDRLTYEQYF,TGTGCCAGCAGCTTACCTCGGGACAGGCTGACCTACGAGCAGTACTTC
once,TRBJ2-7,TRBV29-1,NA,CSVASSYEQYF,TGCAGCGTTGCGTCTAGTTACGAGCAGTACTTC
many,TRBJ2-2,TRBV6-5,NA,CASSFLLDTGELFF,TGTGCCAGCAGTTTTTTGCTAGACACCGGGGAGCTGTTTTTT
many,TRBJ2-1,TRBV11-2,NA,CASSLDKGEGSYNEQFF,TGTGCCAGCAGCTTAGATAAGGGGGAGGGCTCTTACAATGAGCAGTTCTTC
NA,TRBJ2-3,TRBV29-1,TRBD2,CSVRTSGTTDTQYF,TGCAGCGTGCGGACTAGCGGTACCACAGATACGCAGTATTTT
many,TRBJ2-7,TRBV6-1,TRBD2,CASSEWGGTSSYEQYF,TGTGCCAGCAGTGAATGGGGGGGAACTAGCTCCTACGAGCAGTACTTC
NA,TRBJ2-1,TRBV13,NA,CASSYLAYLENEQFF,TGTGCCAGCAGCTACTTAGCGTACCTGGAAAATGAGCAGTTCTTC
many,TRBJ2-1,TRBV5-4,TRBD1,CASSSPTGGLSNEQFF,TGTGCCAGCAGCTCCCCAACAGGGGGCTTGAGCAATGAGCAGTTCTTC
many,TRBJ2-2,TRBV19,TRBD2,CASSIGRGRSFAGELFF,TGTGCCAGTAGTATAGGCCGCGGGAGGTCCTTTGCCGGGGAGCTGTTTTTT
once,TRBJ2-3,TRBV6-9,NA,CASSSGRRVGRSDTQYF,TGTGCCAGCAGTTCTGGCCGACGGGTAGGAAGGTCAGATACGCAGTATTTT
many,TRBJ2-5,TRBV12-3/TRBV12-4,TRBD2,CASSSTSGGVQETQYF,TGTGCCAGCAGCTCGACTAGCGGGGGGGTACAAGAGACCCAGTACTTC